Listed below are T cell receptor beta chains from one sample, sequenced in a study of shared clonotypes between healthy human individuals. This table comes from immunoSEQ multiplex PCR, and its TCRdb copy is limited to in-frame clones, with some not included. The profile shows some 500,000 clones, approximately 95% of them singletons. The sample consisted of naive CD4+ T cells sorted from blood. The receptors come from a woman under 40 in good health. CDR3s include the opening cysteine and the closing phenylalanine or tryptophan. Each record gives: J gene, clone size, V gene, D gene, CDR3 protein, CDR3 DNA. A D gene is named only where the DNA matches it firmly. Clone size is stated in some rows and not others, as once, few, many or a class when expanded.

>TRBJ2-5|.|TRBV28|.
CASSPRGSGKETQYF
TGTGCCAGCAGTCCTAGGGGGAGTGGGAAAGAGACCCAGTACTTC
>TRBJ1-3|.|TRBV5-1|TRBD1
CASSQSGTGGGNTIYF
TGCGCCAGCAGCCAAAGTGGGACAGGGGGCGGAAACACCATATATTTT
>TRBJ1-1|few|TRBV6-5|TRBD1
CASSYDRVNTEAFF
TGTGCCAGCAGTTACGACAGGGTGAACACTGAAGCTTTCTTT
>TRBJ2-5|.|TRBV7-6|TRBD2
CASSSQPQLAAIQETQYF
TGTGCCAGCAGCTCCCAGCCTCAACTAGCGGCAATCCAAGAGACCCAGTACTTC
>TRBJ1-6|.|TRBV28|TRBD1
CASSPTGGGNSPLHF
TGTGCCAGCAGTCCTACAGGGGGCGGTAATTCACCCCTCCACTTT
>TRBJ2-3|once|TRBV5-1|TRBD2
CASRLAGVWDTQYF
TGCGCCAGCAGGCTAGCGGGAGTGTGGGATACGCAGTATTTT
>TRBJ2-7|.|TRBV5-1|TRBD1
CASSGGQGGEQYF
TGCGCCAGCAGCGGGGGACAGGGTGGCGAGCAGTACTTC
>TRBJ2-3|.|TRBV7-3|.
CASSLGVETTQYF
TGTGCCAGCAGCTTAGGGGTGGAAACGACGCAGTATTTT
>TRBJ2-1|.|TRBV28|.
CASRMTTAQGWYYEQFF
TGTGCCAGCCGCATGACCACGGCCCAGGGATGGTATTATGAGCAGTTCTTC
>TRBJ2-7|.|TRBV14|.
CASSQVRGGLYEQYF
TGTGCCAGCAGCCAAGTAAGGGGGGGTCTCTACGAGCAGTACTTC
>TRBJ2-1|.|TRBV28|TRBD2
CASSLITGGPHIEQFF
TGTGCCAGCAGTTTAATAACGGGAGGGCCCCACATTGAGCAGTTCTTC
>TRBJ2-7|.|TRBV6-5|.
CASSFNRNEQYF
TGTGCCAGCAGTTTTAACCGTAACGAGCAGTACTTC
>TRBJ1-4|.|TRBV6-5|.
CASRYGQSMSNEKLFF
TGTGCCAGCAGATACGGACAGTCGATGTCTAATGAAAAACTGTTTTTT
>TRBJ1-3|.|TRBV5-5|TRBD1
CASSSTETGVTIYF
TGTGCCAGCAGCTCCACCGAGACAGGGGTCACCATATATTTT
>TRBJ1-2|.|TRBV6-4|.
CASRETYGGPFGYTF
TGTGCCAGCAGAGAAACATATGGGGGCCCTTTTGGCTACACCTTC
>TRBJ1-2|.|TRBV4-1|TRBD1
CASSRYLSRSSTGGMGGYTF
TGCGCCAGCAGCCGATACCTGTCGCGAAGCAGCACAGGGGGTATGGGCGGCTACACCTTC
>TRBJ1-5|once|TRBV6-9|.
CASSYSRVSNQPQHF
TGTGCCAGCAGTTACTCTCGGGTGAGCAATCAGCCCCAGCATTTT
>TRBJ2-1|.|TRBV5-1|.
CASSSGLEGNEQFF
TGCGCCAGCAGCTCAGGGTTGGAGGGCAATGAGCAGTTCTTC
>TRBJ1-5|.|TRBV30|.
CAWSVGSVNQPQHF
TGTGCCTGGAGTGTAGGGTCAGTGAATCAGCCCCAGCATTTT
>TRBJ2-1|once|TRBV5-4|TRBD2
CASSGLAGRNEQFF
TGTGCCAGCAGCGGACTAGCGGGGAGGAATGAGCAGTTCTTC
>TRBJ2-5|.|TRBV19|TRBD1
CASSIIWDRGYETQYF
TGTGCCAGTAGTATAATTTGGGACAGGGGATACGAGACCCAGTACTTC
>TRBJ1-3|.|TRBV28|.
CASSFRPSSGNTIYF
TGTGCCAGCAGTTTTAGACCTAGCTCTGGAAACACCATATATTTT
>TRBJ2-1|.|TRBV7-9|TRBD1
CASNRQGADEQFF
TGTGCCAGCAACCGACAGGGGGCTGATGAGCAGTTCTTC
>TRBJ2-2|.|TRBV21-1|.
CASSKGAGGDTGELFF
TGTGCCAGCAGCAAAGGGGCCGGGGGGGACACCGGGGAGCTGTTTTTT
>TRBJ2-7|.|TRBV6-5|TRBD2
CASSSLAGVYEQYF
TGTGCCAGCAGTTCGCTAGCGGGGGTGTACGAGCAGTACTTC
>TRBJ2-3|.|TRBV5-1|.
CASSFAVHESADTQYF
TGCGCCAGCAGCTTCGCCGTCCACGAGAGTGCAGATACGCAGTATTTT
>TRBJ2-7|.|TRBV11-2|.
CASSLDMFEQYF
TGTGCCAGCAGCTTAGATATGTTCGAGCAGTACTTC
>TRBJ2-2|.|TRBV15|.
CATSRDPLMDTGELFF
TGTGCCACCAGCAGAGATCCCCTGATGGACACCGGGGAGCTGTTTTTT
>TRBJ1-5|.|TRBV19|TRBD1
CASSIEQGAQPQHF
TGTGCCAGTAGTATAGAACAGGGGGCCCAGCCCCAGCATTTT
>TRBJ2-7|.|TRBV28|.
CASTSGGYEQYF
TGTGCCAGCACCAGTGGGGGCTACGAGCAGTACTTC
>TRBJ1-5|.|TRBV10-3|.
CAISEGQRSNQPQHF
TGTGCCATCAGTGAGGGACAGCGCAGCAATCAGCCCCAGCATTTT